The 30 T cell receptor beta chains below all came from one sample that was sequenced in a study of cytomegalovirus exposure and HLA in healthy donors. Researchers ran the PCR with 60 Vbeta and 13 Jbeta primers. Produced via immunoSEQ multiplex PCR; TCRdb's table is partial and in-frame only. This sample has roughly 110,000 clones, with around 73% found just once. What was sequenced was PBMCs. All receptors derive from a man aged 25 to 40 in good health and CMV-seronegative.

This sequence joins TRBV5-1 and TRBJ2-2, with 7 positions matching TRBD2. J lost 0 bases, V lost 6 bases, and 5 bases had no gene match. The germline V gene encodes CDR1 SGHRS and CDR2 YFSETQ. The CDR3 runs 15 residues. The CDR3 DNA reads TGCGCCAGCACCGAGCGGGGTGCGAACACCGGGGAGCTGTTTTTT. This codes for CASTERGANTGELFF.

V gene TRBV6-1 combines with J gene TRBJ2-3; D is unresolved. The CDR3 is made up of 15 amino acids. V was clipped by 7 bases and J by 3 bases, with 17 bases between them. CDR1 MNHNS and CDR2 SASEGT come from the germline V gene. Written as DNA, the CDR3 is TGTGCCAGCACCACACTCGGTAGGAGAACAGATACGCAGTATTTT. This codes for CASTTLGRRTDTQYF.

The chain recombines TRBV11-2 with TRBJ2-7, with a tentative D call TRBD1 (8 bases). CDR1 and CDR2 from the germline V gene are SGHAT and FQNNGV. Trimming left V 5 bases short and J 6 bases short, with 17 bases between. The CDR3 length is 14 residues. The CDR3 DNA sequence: TGTGCCAGCAGCCATGGACAGGGCGGGGGCGAGCAGTACTTC. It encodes CASSHGQGGGEQYF.

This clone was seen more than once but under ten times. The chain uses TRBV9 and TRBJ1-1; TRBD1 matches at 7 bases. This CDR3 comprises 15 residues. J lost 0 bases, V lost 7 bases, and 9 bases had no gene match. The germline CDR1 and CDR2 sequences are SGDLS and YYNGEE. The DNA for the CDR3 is TGTGCCAGCGGAGCCCCGGGACAGATGAACACTGAAGCTTTCTTT. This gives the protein CASGAPGQMNTEAFF. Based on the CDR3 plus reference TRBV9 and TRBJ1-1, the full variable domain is DSGVTQTPKHLITATGQRVTLRCSPRSGDLSVYWYQQSLDQGLQFLIQYYNGEERAKGNILERFSAQQFPDLHSELNLSSLELGDSALYFCASGAPGQMNTEAFFGQGTRLTVV.

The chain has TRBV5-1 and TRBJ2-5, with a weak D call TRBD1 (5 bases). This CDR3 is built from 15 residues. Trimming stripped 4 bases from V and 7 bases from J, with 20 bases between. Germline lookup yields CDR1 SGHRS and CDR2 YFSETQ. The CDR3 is CASSVLDSIAGTQYF. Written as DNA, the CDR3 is TGCGCCAGCAGCGTGCTCGACAGTATCGCAGGGACCCAGTACTTC.

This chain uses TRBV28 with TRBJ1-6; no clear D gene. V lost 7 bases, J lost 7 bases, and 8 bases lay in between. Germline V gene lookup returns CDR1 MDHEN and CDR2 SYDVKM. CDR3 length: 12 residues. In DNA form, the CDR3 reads TGTGCCAGCATGAGGTTCAATTCACCCCTCCACTTT. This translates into CASMRFNSPLHF.

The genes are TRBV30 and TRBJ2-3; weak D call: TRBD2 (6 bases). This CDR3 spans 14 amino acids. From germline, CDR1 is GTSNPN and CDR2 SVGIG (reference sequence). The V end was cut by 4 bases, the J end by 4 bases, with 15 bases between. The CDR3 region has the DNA TGTGCCTGGAACCCGACCGGAGGGGCAGATACGCAGTATTTT. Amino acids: CAWNPTGGADTQYF.

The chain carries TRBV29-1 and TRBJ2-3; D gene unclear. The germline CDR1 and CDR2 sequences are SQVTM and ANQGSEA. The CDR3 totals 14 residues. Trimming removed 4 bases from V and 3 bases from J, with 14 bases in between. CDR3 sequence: CSVGSQVPTDTQYF. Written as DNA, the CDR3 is TGCAGCGTTGGAAGTCAGGTTCCTACAGATACGCAGTATTTT.

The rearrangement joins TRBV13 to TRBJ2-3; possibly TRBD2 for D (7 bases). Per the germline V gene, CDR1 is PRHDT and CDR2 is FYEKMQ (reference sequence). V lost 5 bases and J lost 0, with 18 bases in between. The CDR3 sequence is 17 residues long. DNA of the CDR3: TGTGCCAGCAGCCCCCGAAGTGCGGGGGCGAGCACAGATACGCAGTATTTT. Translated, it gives CASSPRSAGASTDTQYF. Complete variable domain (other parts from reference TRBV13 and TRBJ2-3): AAGVIQSPRHLIKEKRETATLKCYPIPRHDTVYWYQQGPGQDPQFLISFYEKMQSDKGSIPDRFSAQQFSDYHSELNMSSLELGDSALYFCASSPRSAGASTDTQYFGPGTRLTVL.

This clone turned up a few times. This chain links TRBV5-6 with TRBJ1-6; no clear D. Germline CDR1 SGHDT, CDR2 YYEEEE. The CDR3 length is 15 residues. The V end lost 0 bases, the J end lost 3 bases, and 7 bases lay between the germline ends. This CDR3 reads CASSLVADYNSPLHF. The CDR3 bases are TGTGCCAGCAGCTTGGTTGCAGACTATAATTCACCCCTCCACTTT.

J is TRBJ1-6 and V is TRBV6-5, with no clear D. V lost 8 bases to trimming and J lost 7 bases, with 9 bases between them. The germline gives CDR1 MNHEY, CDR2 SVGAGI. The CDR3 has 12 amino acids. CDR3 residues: CASGRENSPLHF. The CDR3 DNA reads TGTGCCAGCGGCCGGGAAAATTCACCCCTCCACTTT.

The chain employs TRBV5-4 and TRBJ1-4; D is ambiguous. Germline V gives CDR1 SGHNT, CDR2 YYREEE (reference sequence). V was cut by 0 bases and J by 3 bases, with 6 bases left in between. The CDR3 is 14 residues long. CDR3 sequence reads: CASSLGGSNEKLFF. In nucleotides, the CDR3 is TGTGCCAGCAGCTTGGGAGGGTCTAATGAAAAACTGTTTTTT.

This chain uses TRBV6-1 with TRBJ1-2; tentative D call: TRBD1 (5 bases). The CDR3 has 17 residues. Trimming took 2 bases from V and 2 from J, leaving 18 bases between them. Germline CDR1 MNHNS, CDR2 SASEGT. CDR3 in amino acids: CASSELGSGAGNYGYTF. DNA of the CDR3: TGTGCCAGCAGTGAATTGGGGTCTGGGGCGGGGAACTATGGCTACACCTTC.

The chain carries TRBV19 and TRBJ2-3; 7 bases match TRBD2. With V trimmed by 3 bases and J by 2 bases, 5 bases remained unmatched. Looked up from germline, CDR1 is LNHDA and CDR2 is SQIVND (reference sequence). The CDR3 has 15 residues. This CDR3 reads CASSMTGTNTDTQYF. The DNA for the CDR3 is TGTGCCAGTAGTATGACCGGGACTAACACAGATACGCAGTATTTT.

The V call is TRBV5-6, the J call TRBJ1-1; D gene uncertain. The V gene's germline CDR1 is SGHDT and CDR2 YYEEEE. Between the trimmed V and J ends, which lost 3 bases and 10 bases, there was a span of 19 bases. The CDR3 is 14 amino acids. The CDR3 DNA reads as TGTGCCAGCAGCTCGGCGAGGATTACCTTAGGAGCTTTCTTT. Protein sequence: CASSSARITLGAFF.

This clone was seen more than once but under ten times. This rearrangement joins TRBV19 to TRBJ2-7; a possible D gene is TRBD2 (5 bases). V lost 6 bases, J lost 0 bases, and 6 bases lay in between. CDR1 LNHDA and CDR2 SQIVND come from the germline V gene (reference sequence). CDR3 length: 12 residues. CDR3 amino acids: CASSGISYEQYF. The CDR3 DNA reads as TGTGCCAGTAGCGGGATCTCCTACGAGCAGTACTTC.

As DNA, the CDR3 is TGTGCCAGCAGCTTAGCGGGACAGGGGAATGCTTTCTTT. This codes for CASSLAGQGNAFF. The chain couples TRBV7-3 to TRBJ1-1, with 10 bases aligning to TRBD1. The V segment lost 2 bases and the J segment 11 bases; nucleotides outside the gene matches: 5. In germline, CDR1 is SGHTA, CDR2 FQGTGA. The CDR3 has 13 amino acids.

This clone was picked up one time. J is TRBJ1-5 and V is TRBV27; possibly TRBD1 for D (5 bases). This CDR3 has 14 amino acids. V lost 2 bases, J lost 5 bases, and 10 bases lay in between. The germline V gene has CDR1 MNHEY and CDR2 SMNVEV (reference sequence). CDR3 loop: CASSLQGFHQPQHF. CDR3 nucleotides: TGTGCCAGCAGTTTACAGGGCTTCCATCAGCCCCAGCATTTT.

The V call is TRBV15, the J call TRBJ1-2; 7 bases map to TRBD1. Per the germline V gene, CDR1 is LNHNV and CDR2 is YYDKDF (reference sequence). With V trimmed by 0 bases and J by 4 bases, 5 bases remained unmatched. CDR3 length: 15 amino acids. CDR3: CATSRDKDRSYGYTF. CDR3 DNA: TGTGCCACCAGCAGAGATAAGGACAGGAGCTATGGCTACACCTTC.

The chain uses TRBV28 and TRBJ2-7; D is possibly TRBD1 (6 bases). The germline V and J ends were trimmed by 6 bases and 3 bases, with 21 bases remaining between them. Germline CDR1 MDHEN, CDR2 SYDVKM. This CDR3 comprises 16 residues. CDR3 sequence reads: CASSTSNREPLYEQYF. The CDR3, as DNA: TGTGCCAGCAGCACCTCGAACAGGGAGCCCCTCTACGAGCAGTACTTC.

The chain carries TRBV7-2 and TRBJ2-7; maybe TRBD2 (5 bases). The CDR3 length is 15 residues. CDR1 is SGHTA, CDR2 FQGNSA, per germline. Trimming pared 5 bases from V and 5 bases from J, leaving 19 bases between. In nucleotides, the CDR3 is TGTGCCAGCAGCCCTACCTTGGGAGTATACCACGAGCAGTACTTC. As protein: CASSPTLGVYHEQYF.

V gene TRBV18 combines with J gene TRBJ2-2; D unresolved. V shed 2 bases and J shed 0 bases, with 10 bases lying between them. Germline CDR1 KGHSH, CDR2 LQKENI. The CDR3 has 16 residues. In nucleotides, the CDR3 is TGTGCCAGCTCACCATTCACAGCCTCGAACACCGGGGAGCTGTTTTTT. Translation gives CASSPFTASNTGELFF.

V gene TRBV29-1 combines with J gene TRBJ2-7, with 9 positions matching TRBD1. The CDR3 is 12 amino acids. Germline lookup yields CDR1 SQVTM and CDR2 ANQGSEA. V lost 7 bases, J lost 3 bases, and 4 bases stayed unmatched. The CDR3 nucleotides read TGCAGCGCCGGGACAGGGCTCTACGAGCAGTACTTC. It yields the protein CSAGTGLYEQYF.

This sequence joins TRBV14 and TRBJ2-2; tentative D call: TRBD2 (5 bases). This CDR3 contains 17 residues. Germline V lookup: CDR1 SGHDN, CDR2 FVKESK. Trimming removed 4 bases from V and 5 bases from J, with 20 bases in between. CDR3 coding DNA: TGTGCCAGCAGCCGCCTAGCCGGCATGGGGAAGACCGGGGAGCTGTTTTTT. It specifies CASSRLAGMGKTGELFF.

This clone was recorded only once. The CDR3 sequence: CASRGQGAQEQYF. The CDR3 region has the DNA TGTGCCAGCAGGGGACAGGGGGCGCAAGAGCAGTACTTC. V and J are TRBV6-1 and TRBJ2-5; 12 nucleotides line up with TRBD1. The CDR3 is 13 residues long. CDR1 is MNHNS, CDR2 SASEGT, per germline. Trimming cost V 6 bases and J 11 bases; bases outside gene matches: 7.

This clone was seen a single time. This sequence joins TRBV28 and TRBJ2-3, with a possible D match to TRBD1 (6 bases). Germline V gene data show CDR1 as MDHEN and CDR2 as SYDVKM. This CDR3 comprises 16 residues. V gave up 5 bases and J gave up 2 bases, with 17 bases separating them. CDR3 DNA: TGTGCCAGCAGTCAACAGGGAAGAGGGGACACAGATACGCAGTATTTT. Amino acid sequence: CASSQQGRGDTDTQYF.

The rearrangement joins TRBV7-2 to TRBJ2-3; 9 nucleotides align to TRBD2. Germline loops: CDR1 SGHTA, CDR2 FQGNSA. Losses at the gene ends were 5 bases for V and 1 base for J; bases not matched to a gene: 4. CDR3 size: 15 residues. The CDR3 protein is CASSTKRGGTDTQYF. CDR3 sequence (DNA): TGTGCCAGCAGCACAAAGCGGGGGGGCACAGATACGCAGTATTTT.

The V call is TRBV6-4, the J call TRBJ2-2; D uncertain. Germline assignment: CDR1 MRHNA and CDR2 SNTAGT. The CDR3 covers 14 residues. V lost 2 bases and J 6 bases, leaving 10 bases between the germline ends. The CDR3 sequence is CASSDGGTAGELFF. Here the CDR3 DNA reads TGTGCCAGCAGTGACGGCGGAACCGCCGGGGAGCTGTTTTTT.

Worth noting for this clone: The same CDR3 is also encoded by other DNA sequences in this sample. The CDR3 region has the DNA TGTGCCACCGGCCAGGGAGGAGACGAGCAGTACTTC. It codes for CATGQGGDEQYF. The chain carries TRBV15 and TRBJ2-7, with a weak D call TRBD2 (6 bases). Per the germline V gene, CDR1 is LNHNV and CDR2 is YYDKDF (reference sequence). CDR3 size: 12 residues. The V gene lost 8 bases and the J gene lost 5 bases, with 13 bases spanning the gap.

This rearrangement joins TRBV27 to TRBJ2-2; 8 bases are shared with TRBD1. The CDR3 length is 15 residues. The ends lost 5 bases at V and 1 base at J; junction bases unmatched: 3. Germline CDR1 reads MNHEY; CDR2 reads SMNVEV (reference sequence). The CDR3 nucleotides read TGTGCCAGCAGTCTCACAGGGGGGAACACCGGGGAGCTGTTTTTT. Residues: CASSLTGGNTGELFF.